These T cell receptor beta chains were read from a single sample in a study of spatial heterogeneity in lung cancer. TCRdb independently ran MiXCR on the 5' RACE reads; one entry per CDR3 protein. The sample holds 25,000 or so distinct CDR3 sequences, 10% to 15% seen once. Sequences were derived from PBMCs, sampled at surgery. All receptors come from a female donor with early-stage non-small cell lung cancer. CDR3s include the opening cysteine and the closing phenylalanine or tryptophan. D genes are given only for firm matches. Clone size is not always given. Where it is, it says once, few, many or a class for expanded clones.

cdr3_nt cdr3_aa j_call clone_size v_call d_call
TGTGCCAGCAAAATCGGGGGTGGCAATCAGCCCCAGCATTTT CASKIGGGNQPQHF TRBJ1-5 medium-sized TRBV12-3/TRBV12-4 .
TGTGCCAGCAGCGCCCGGACAGAACCTAACTATGGCTACACCTTC CASSARTEPNYGYTF TRBJ1-2 many TRBV7-6 .
TGTGCCAGCAGTTACAAGGCTGCCGTCACTGAAGCTTTCTTT CASSYKAAVTEAFF TRBJ1-1 many TRBV27 .
TGCAGCGTTGGGGGACTAGCGGACTACAATGAGCAGTTCTTC CSVGGLADYNEQFF TRBJ2-1 few TRBV29-1 TRBD2
TGTGCCAGCAGGTTCGGGACAGACACAGATACGCAGTATTTT CASRFGTDTDTQYF TRBJ2-3 few TRBV9 TRBD1
TGTGCCAGCAGCTTACAGCGGGCACAGCTAGCAGGCACAGATACGCAGTATTTT CASSLQRAQLAGTDTQYF TRBJ2-3 many TRBV7-8 .
TGTGCCAGCGGACTAGCAGTCTACAATGAGCAGTTCTTC CASGLAVYNEQFF TRBJ2-1 . TRBV19 TRBD2
TGTGCCATCAGTAGGCAAGAGCAAGAGACCCAGTACTTC CAISRQEQETQYF TRBJ2-5 many TRBV10-3 .
TGTGCCAGCAGCTTAAGACTAGCGGGGGGGCCATCCATTCAGTACTTC CASSLRLAGGPSIQYF TRBJ2-4 many TRBV7-2 TRBD2
TGTGCCAGCAGCCAGACGAACACCGGGGAGCTGTTTTTT CASSQTNTGELFF TRBJ2-2 many TRBV14 .
TGCGCCAGCAGCCAAAGAACTGAAGCTTTCTTT CASSQRTEAFF TRBJ1-1 few TRBV4-3 .
TGTGCCAGCAGCGCTATCACTAGCGGGAGCACAGATACGCAGTATTTT CASSAITSGSTDTQYF TRBJ2-3 many TRBV7-2 TRBD2
TGTGCCAGCAGCCAGGGACAGGTGGTCTACGAGCAGTACTTC CASSQGQVVYEQYF TRBJ2-7 many TRBV5-5 TRBD1
TGCAGTGCCGACTTTGGCACAGATACGCAGTATTTT CSADFGTDTQYF TRBJ2-3 many TRBV20-1 .
TGTGCCAGCAGCTTAGCTTACGTTAAGCAAGAGACCCAGTACTTC CASSLAYVKQETQYF TRBJ2-5 few TRBV7-6 .
TGCGCCAGCAGCCAACTTATAGCGGGAACGAACACCGGGGAGCTGTTTTTT CASSQLIAGTNTGELFF TRBJ2-2 many TRBV4-1 TRBD2
TGTGCCAGCAGCTTATCGATGGGACAGGGCATTCGGATTTATGGCTACACCTTC CASSLSMGQGIRIYGYTF TRBJ1-2 once TRBV7-9 TRBD1
TGTGCCAGCAGCCCAGACAGGGGGATCGGGGAGCTGTTTTTT CASSPDRGIGELFF TRBJ2-2 many TRBV21-1 .
TGTGCCAGCAGCCCAGGGGAGCCGACGCCCTACGAGCAGTACTTC CASSPGEPTPYEQYF TRBJ2-7 many TRBV13 .
TGCGCCAGCAGCCAAGTCTTTGTTTTTAACACTGAAGCTTTCTTT CASSQVFVFNTEAFF TRBJ1-1 many TRBV4-1 .
TGCAGCGTTGAAGAGGTTGCAGGGGCCGCTGGCTACACCTTC CSVEEVAGAAGYTF TRBJ1-2 many TRBV29-1 .
TGTGCCAGCAGTTATGGGACCTCGAACACTGAAGCTTTCTTT CASSYGTSNTEAFF TRBJ1-1 . TRBV6-6 .